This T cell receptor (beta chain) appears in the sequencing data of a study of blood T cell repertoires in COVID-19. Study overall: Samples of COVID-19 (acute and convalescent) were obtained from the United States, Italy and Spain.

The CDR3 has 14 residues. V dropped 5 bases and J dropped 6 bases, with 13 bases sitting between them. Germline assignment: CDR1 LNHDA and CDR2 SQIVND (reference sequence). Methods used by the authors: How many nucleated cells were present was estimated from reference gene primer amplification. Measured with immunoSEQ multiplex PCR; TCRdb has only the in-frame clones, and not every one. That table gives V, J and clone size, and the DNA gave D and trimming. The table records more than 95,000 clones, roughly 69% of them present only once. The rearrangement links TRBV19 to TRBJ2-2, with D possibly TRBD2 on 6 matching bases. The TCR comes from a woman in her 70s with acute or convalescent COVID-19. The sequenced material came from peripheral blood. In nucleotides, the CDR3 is TGTGCCAGTAGTCCCGGGACTCCCGCCGGGGAGCTGTTTTTT. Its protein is CASSPGTPAGELFF.